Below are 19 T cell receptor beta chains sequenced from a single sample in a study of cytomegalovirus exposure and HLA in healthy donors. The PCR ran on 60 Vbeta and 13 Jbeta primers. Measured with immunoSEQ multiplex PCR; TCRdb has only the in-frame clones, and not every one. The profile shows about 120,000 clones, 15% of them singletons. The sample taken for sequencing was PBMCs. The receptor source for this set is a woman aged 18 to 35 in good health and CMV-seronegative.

DNA of the CDR3: TGCGCCAGCAGTGAGACAGGGGGCTCCGAGCAGTACTTC. Translation gives CASSETGGSEQYF. The rearrangement joins TRBV5-1 to TRBJ2-7; 10 nucleotides align to TRBD1. Germline trimming cut 5 bases from V and 6 bases from J; bases unmatched to any gene: 5. The CDR3 runs 13 residues. The V gene's germline CDR1 is SGHRS and CDR2 YFSETQ.

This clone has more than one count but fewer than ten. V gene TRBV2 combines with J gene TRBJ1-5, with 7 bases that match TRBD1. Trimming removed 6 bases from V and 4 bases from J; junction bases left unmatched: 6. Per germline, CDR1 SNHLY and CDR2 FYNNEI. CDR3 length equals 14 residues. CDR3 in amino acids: CASSSDRYNQPQHF. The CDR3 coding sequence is TGTGCCAGCAGCTCGGACAGGTATAATCAGCCCCAGCATTTT.

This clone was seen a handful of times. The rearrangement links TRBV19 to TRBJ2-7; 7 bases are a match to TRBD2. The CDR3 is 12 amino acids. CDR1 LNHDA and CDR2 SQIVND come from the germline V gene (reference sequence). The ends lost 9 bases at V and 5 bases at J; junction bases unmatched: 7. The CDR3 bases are TGTGCCAGCAGGGACTACCGAGACGAGCAGTACTTC. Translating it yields CASRDYRDEQYF.

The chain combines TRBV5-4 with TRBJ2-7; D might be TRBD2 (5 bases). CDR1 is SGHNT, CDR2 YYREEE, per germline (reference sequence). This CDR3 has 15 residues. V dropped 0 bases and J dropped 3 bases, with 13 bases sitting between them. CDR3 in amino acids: CASSLGPAEYYEQYF. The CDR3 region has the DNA TGTGCCAGCAGCTTGGGGCCAGCGGAGTACTACGAGCAGTACTTC.

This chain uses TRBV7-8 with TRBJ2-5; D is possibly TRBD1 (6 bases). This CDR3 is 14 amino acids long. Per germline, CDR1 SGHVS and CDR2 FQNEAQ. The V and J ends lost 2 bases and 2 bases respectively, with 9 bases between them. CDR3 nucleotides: TGTGCCAGCAGCTTACAGAGGGGGCAAGAGACCCAGTACTTC. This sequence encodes CASSLQRGQETQYF.

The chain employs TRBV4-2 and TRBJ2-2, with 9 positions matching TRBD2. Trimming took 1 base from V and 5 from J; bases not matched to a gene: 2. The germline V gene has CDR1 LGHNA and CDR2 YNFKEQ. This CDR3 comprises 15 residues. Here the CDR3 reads CASSQVAGGTGELFF. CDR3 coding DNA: TGTGCCAGCAGCCAAGTCGCGGGGGGGACCGGGGAGCTGTTTTTT.

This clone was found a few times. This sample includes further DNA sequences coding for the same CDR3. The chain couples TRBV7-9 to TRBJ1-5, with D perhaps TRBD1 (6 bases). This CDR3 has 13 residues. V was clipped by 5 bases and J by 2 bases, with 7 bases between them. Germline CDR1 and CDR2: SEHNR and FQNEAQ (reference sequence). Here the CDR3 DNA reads TGTGCCAGCAGCCCAGGGGGCAATCAGCCCCAGCATTTT. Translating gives CASSPGGNQPQHF.

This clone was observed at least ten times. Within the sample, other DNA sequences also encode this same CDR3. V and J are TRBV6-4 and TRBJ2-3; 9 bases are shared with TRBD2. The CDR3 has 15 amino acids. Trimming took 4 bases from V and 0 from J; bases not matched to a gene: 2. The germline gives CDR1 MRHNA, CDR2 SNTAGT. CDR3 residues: CASSVTSGSTDTQYF. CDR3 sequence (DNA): TGTGCCAGCAGTGTTACTAGCGGGAGCACAGATACGCAGTATTTT.

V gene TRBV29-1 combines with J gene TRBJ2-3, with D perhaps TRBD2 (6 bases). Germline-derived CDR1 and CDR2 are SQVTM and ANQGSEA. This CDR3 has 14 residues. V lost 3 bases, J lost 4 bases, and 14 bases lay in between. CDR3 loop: CSVELDYNPDTQYF. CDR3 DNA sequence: TGCAGCGTTGAGTTGGACTACAATCCAGATACGCAGTATTTT.

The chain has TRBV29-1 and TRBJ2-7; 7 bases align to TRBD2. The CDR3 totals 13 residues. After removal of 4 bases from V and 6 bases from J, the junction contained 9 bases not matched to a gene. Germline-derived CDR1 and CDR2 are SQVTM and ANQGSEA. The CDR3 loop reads CSVVGGGRTEQYF. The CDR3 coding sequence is TGCAGCGTTGTCGGGGGAGGGCGGACCGAGCAGTACTTC.

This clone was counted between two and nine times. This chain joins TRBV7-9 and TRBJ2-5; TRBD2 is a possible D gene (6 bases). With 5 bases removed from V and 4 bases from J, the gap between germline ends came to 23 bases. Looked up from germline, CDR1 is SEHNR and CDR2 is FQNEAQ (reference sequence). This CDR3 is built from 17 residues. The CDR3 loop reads CASSPWLAEAFRETQYF. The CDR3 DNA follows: TGTGCCAGCAGCCCATGGTTAGCGGAGGCTTTCCGAGAGACCCAGTACTTC.

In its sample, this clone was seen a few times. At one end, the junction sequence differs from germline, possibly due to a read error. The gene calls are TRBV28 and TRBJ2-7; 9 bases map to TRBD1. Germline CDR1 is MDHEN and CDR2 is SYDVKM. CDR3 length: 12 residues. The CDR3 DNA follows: TGTGCCAGCAGTCGGACAGGGGCTCAGCAGGACTTC. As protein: CASSRTGAQQDF. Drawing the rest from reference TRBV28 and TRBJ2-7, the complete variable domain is DVKVTQSSRYLVKRTGEKVFLECVQDMDHENMFWYRQDPGLGLRLIYFSYDVKMKEKGDIPEGYSVSREKKERFSLILESASTNQTSMYLCASSRTGAQQDFGPGTRLTVT.

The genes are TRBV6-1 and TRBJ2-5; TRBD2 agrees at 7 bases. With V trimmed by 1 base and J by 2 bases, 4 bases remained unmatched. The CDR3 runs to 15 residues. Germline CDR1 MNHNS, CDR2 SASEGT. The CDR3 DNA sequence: TGTGCCAGCAGTGAAGGGCGCGGGAGACAAGAGACCCAGTACTTC. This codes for CASSEGRGRQETQYF.

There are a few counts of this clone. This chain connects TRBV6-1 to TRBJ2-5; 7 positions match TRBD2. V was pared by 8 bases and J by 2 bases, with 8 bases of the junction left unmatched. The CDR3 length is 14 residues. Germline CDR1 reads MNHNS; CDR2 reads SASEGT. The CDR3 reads CASFRPSGQETQYF. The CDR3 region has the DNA TGTGCCAGCTTTCGTCCTAGCGGTCAAGAGACCCAGTACTTC.

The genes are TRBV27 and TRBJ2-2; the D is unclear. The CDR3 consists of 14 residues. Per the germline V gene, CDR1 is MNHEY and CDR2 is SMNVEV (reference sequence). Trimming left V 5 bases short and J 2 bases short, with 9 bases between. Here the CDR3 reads CASSINSNTGELFF. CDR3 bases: TGTGCCAGCAGTATCAATTCAAACACCGGGGAGCTGTTTTTT.

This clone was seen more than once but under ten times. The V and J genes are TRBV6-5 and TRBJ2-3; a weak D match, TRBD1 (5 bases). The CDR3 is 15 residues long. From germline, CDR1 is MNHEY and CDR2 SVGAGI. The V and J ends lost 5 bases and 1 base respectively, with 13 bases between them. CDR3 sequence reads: CASSLGPGRTDTQYF. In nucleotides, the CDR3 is TGTGCCAGCAGTCTGGGGCCGGGCCGCACAGATACGCAGTATTTT.

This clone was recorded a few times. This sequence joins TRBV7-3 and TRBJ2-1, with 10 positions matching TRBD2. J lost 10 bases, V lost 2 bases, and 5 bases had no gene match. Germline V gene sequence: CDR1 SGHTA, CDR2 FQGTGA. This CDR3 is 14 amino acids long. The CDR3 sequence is CASSLGLAGDEQFF. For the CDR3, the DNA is TGTGCCAGCAGCTTAGGGCTAGCGGGAGACGAGCAGTTCTTC.

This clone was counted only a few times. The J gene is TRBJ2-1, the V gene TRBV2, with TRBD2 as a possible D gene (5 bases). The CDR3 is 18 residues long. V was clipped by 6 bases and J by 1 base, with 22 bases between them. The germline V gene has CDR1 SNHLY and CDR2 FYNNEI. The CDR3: CASSDAGVTLLSYNEQFF. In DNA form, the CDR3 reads TGTGCCAGCAGCGATGCGGGTGTCACCCTTCTTTCCTACAATGAGCAGTTCTTC.

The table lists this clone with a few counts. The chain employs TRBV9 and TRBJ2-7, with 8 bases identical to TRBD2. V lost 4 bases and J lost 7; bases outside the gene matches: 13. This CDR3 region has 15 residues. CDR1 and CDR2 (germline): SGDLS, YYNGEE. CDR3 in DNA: TGTGCCAGCAGCTTCCGAGCGGGCACGGGAGGGGAGCAGTACTTC. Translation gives CASSFRAGTGGEQYF.